This TCR beta chain is drawn from a study of blood T cells in healthy people across ages. As for this clonotype: Relative to the germline gene, one junction end is altered; a read error may explain this.

The use of a sample-barcoded 5' primer and a J-beta primer mix characterized a second PCR of about 7 to 12 cycles. TCRdb re-analysed the 5' RACE reads in MiXCR, keeping a single row per CDR3 protein. The table lists about 1.6 million distinct CDR3 sequences, about 35% of them singletons. This CDR3 spans 16 amino acids. The V gene's germline CDR1 is SGHTA and CDR2 FQGTGA. This sequence was found in a woman aged 25 to 39 in good health. The V gene is TRBV7-3, the J gene TRBJ2-7, with TRBD2 as a possible D gene (7 bases). The sample consisted of blood. CDR3 residues: CASRLMGGGGSYEQYF. CDR3 nucleotide sequence: TGTGCCAGCCGCTTAATGGGGGGCGGGGGTTCCTACGAGCAGTACTTC. Variable domain in full (rest from reference TRBV7-3 and TRBJ2-7): GAGVSQTPSNKVTEKGKYVELRCDPISGHTALYWYRQSLGQGPEFLIYFQGTGAADDSGLPNDRFFAVRPEGSVSTLKIQRTERGDSAVYLCASRLMGGGGSYEQYFGPGTRLTVT.